The 15 T cell receptor beta chains below come from one sample, sequenced in a study of response to subunit inactivated influenza vaccine. In TCRdb, the RT-PCR reads were re-called with MiXCR into one record per CDR3 protein. The table records roughly 460,000 distinct CDR3 sequences, approximately 11% of them present only once. Material: PBMCs from blood, obtained about 6 weeks after vaccination. The source is a man aged 45-60 years who received an inactivated influenza vaccine.

The gene calls are TRBV6-1 and TRBJ2-2, with 10 bases that match TRBD2. With V trimmed by 7 bases and J by 6 bases, 8 bases remained unmatched. The CDR3 runs 15 residues. In germline, CDR1 is MNHNS, CDR2 SASEGT. Here the CDR3 reads CASKKREGRSGELFF. CDR3 in DNA: TGTGCCAGCAAGAAGCGGGAGGGCCGCTCCGGGGAGCTGTTTTTT.

In this sample, this clonotype turned up many times. The CDR3 DNA sequence: TGTGCCAGCAGGGGTTATACAGGGAGTACGACCTACGAGCAGTACTTC. This sequence encodes CASRGYTGSTTYEQYF. The rearrangement uses TRBV6-1 and TRBJ2-7; maybe TRBD1 (6 bases). Germline CDR1 is MNHNS and CDR2 is SASEGT. V was cut by 6 bases and J by 2 bases, with 20 bases left in between. The length of the CDR3 is 16 residues.

This clonotype was detected ten times or more. The CDR3 DNA is TGCGCCAGCAGCCAATTCCGGACAGGGGGCGGTGAAAAACTGTTTTTT. It codes for CASSQFRTGGGEKLFF. The chain is built from TRBV4-3 and TRBJ1-4; 11 bases agree with TRBD1. Germline V gene sequence: CDR1 LGHNA, CDR2 YSLEER. This CDR3 has 16 residues. Trimming cost V 2 bases and J 7 bases; bases outside gene matches: 6.

This clonotype has a count of ten or more. The chain joins TRBV29-1 to TRBJ2-5; tentatively, D is TRBD1 or TRBD2 (6 bases each). CDR1 and CDR2 (germline): SQVTM, ANQGSEA. Trimming took off 7 bases at V and 2 bases at J, with 14 bases between the two ends. This CDR3 region has 13 residues. Here the CDR3 reads CSAPGAAQETQYF. The CDR3 nucleotides are TGCAGCGCCCCGGGGGCAGCACAAGAGACCCAGTACTTC.

Only a few counts were recorded for this clonotype. This CDR3 is CATRSSGGETQYF. CDR3 DNA sequence: TGTGCCACCCGAAGTTCGGGGGGCGAGACCCAGTACTTC. V and J are TRBV15 and TRBJ2-5; possibly TRBD2 for D (7 bases). V was clipped by 8 bases and J by 5 bases, with 15 bases between them. The germline CDR1 and CDR2 sequences are LNHNV and YYDKDF (reference sequence). The CDR3 has 13 residues.

The table lists this clonotype with a few counts. This rearrangement joins TRBV16 to TRBJ1-5; D unclear. This CDR3 region has 16 residues. V was shortened by 4 bases and J by 5 bases, with 18 bases between the two germline ends. Looked up from germline, CDR1 is KGHSY and CDR2 is FQNENV. The CDR3 region is CASSLSLRGSDQPQHF. The CDR3 bases are TGTGCCAGCAGCCTCTCCCTGCGGGGATCCGATCAGCCCCAGCATTTT.

At least ten counts were recorded for this clonotype. The rearrangement links TRBV6-2 or TRBV6-3 to TRBJ2-3; unclear D gene. V lost 5 bases and J 0 bases, leaving 6 bases between the germline ends. The germline V gene encodes CDR1 MNHEY and CDR2 SVGEGT. The CDR3 has 13 residues. CDR3 protein: CASSGPSTDTQYF. The CDR3 DNA reads TGTGCCAGCAGTGGACCAAGCACAGATACGCAGTATTTT.

The J gene is TRBJ2-2, the V gene TRBV4-3, with D unclear. Trimming shortened V by 1 base and J by 0 bases, and 9 bases separated the two germline ends. The germline V gene has CDR1 LGHNA and CDR2 YSLEER. This CDR3 region has 16 residues. In DNA form, the CDR3 reads TGCGCCAGCAGCCAAGCGATTGGCGCGAACACCGGGGAGCTGTTTTTT. This gives the protein CASSQAIGANTGELFF.

The chain joins TRBV7-2 to TRBJ1-2; D is uncertain. Per germline, CDR1 SGHTA and CDR2 FQGNSA. The CDR3 consists of 15 residues. Between the trimmed V and J ends, which lost 1 base and 2 bases, there was a span of 11 bases. CDR3 in DNA: TGTGCCAGCAGCTTAGGAATCGGGAGAAACTATGGCTACACCTTC. As protein: CASSLGIGRNYGYTF.

This clonotype was seen ten or more times. The chain is built from TRBV7-9 and TRBJ2-3, with D maybe TRBD2 (5 bases). Looked up from germline, CDR1 is SEHNR and CDR2 is FQNEAQ (reference sequence). The CDR3 totals 14 residues. V was pared by 6 bases and J by 4 bases, with 14 bases between. CDR3 sequence: CASSLDAGADTQYF. CDR3 DNA: TGTGCCAGCAGTTTGGATGCGGGCGCAGATACGCAGTATTTT.

This clonotype was seen ten or more times. The CDR3 bases are TGTGCCAGCAGTGCCTTTACTAGCGGGGGGGCCCTTGAGCAGTTCTTC. This codes for CASSAFTSGGALEQFF. The chain has TRBV6-1 and TRBJ2-1; TRBD2 aligns across 13 bases. The CDR3 contains 16 residues. The ends lost 4 bases at V and 9 bases at J; junction bases unmatched: 9. Per germline, CDR1 MNHNS and CDR2 SASEGT.

This clonotype was detected a few times. The rearrangement uses TRBV20-1 and TRBJ1-4; 8 positions match TRBD1. V dropped 0 bases and J dropped 10; count of bases not matched to a gene: 7. This CDR3 has 14 residues. Germline V gene lookup returns CDR1 DFQATT and CDR2 SNEGSKA (reference sequence). This CDR3 reads CSARDLQGVGKLFF. DNA of the CDR3: TGCAGTGCTAGAGATCTACAGGGGGTTGGAAAACTGTTTTTT.

The CDR3 DNA reads as TGTGCCAGCAGCTTAGCGTGGGGGCCTGGGGCCAACGTCCTGACTTTC. It encodes CASSLAWGPGANVLTF. This rearrangement joins TRBV7-8 to TRBJ2-6; D is possibly TRBD1 (6 bases). Per the germline V gene, CDR1 is SGHVS and CDR2 is FQNEAQ. The CDR3 has 16 residues. V lost 0 bases to trimming and J lost 2 bases, with 8 bases between them.

This clonotype was seen only a few times. This sequence joins TRBV7-9 and TRBJ2-2, with D possibly TRBD1 on 6 matching bases. This CDR3 has 15 amino acids. The V and J ends lost 2 bases and 0 bases respectively, with 7 bases between them. The germline V gene has CDR1 SEHNR and CDR2 FQNEAQ (reference sequence). The CDR3 loop is CASSLNRANTGELFF. The CDR3 region has the DNA TGTGCCAGCAGCTTAAACAGGGCGAACACCGGGGAGCTGTTTTTT. The full variable domain, rest sourced from reference TRBV7-9 and TRBJ2-2, is DTGVSQNPRHKITKRGQNVTFRCDPISEHNRLYWYRQTLGQGPEFLTYFQNEAQLEKSRLLSDRFSAERPKGSFSTLEIQRTEQGDSAMYLCASSLNRANTGELFFGEGSRLTVL.

The V call is TRBV6-7, the J call TRBJ1-1; D is ambiguous. TRBV6-7 is an open reading frame whose function is uncertain. The CDR3 is 15 amino acids. V lost 1 base and J lost 4, with 13 bases in between. CDR3 nucleotides: TGTGCCAGCAGTTACTTTCGGGGATCGGGCACTGAAGCTTTCTTT. Translation: CASSYFRGSGTEAFF.